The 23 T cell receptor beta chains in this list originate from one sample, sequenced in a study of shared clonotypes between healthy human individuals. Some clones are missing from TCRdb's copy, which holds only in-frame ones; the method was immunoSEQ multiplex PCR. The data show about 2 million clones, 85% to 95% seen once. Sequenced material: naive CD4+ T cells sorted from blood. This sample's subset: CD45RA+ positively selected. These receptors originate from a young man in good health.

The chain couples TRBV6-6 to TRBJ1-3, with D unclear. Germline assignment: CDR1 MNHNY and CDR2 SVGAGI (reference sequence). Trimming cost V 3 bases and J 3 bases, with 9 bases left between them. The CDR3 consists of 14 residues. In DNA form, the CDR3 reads TGTGCCAGCAGTTATGACCAGAGTGGAAACACCATATATTTT. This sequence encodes CASSYDQSGNTIYF.

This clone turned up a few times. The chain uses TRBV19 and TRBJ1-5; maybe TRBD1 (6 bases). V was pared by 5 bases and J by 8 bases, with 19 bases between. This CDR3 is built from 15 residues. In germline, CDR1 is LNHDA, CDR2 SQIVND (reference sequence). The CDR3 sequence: CASSSTGTGIEPQHF. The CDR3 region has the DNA TGTGCCAGTAGTTCAACCGGAACAGGGATAGAGCCCCAGCATTTT.

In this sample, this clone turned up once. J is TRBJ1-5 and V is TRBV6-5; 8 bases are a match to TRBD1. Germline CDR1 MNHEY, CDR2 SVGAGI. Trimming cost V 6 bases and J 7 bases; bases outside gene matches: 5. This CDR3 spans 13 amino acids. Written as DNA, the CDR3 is TGTGCCAGCAGCTCACAGGGGGTCCAGCCCCAGCATTTT. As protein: CASSSQGVQPQHF.

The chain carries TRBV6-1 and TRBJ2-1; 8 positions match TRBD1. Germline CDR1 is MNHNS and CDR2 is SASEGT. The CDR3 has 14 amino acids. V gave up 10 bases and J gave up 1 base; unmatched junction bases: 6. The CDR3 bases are TGTGCCACCTTCGACAGGGGTTCCTACAATGAGCAGTTCTTC. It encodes CATFDRGSYNEQFF.

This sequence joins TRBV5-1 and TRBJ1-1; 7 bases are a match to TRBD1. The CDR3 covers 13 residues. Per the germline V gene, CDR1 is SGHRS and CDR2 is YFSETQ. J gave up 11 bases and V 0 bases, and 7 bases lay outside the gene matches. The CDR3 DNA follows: TGCGCCAGCAGCTTGGGACAGGGATCAGACGCTTTCTTT. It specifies CASSLGQGSDAFF.

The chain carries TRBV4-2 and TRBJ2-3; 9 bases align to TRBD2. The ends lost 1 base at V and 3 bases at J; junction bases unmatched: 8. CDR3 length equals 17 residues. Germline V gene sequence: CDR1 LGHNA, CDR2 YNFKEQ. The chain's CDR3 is CASSQGESGGHTDTQYF. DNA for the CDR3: TGTGCCAGCAGCCAAGGGGAGAGCGGGGGGCATACAGATACGCAGTATTTT.

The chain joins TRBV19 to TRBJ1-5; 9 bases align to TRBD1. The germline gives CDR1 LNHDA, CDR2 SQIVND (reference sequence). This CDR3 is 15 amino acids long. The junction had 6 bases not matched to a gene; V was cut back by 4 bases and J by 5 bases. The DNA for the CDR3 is TGTGCCAGTAGTAGGGTGGGACAGGGCCATCAGCCCCAGCATTTT. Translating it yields CASSRVGQGHQPQHF.

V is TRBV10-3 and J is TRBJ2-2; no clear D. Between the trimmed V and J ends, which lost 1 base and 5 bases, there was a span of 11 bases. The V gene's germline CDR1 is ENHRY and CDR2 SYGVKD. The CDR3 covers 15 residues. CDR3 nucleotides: TGTGCCATCAGTGAGTGGAGTCTAGGTACCGGGGAGCTGTTTTTT. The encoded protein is CAISEWSLGTGELFF.

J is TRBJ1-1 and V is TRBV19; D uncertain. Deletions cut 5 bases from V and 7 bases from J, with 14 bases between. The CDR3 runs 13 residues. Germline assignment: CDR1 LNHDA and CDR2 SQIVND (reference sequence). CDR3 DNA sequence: TGTGCCAGTAGTGTAGGGAGTACTGTTGAAGCTTTCTTT. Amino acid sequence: CASSVGSTVEAFF.

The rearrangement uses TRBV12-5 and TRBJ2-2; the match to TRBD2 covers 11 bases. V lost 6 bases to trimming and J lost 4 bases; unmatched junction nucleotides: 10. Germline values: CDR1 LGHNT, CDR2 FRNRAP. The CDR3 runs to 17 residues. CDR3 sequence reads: CASGTPLAGGSTGELFF. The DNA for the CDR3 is TGTGCTAGTGGCACCCCGCTAGCGGGAGGTTCCACCGGGGAGCTGTTTTTT.

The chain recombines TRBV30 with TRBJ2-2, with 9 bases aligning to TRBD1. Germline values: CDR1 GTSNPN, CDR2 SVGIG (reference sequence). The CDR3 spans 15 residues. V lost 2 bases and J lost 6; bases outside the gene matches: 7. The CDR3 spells CAWSRLGQGSGELFF. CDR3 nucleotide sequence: TGTGCCTGGAGTAGGTTGGGACAGGGCTCCGGGGAGCTGTTTTTT.

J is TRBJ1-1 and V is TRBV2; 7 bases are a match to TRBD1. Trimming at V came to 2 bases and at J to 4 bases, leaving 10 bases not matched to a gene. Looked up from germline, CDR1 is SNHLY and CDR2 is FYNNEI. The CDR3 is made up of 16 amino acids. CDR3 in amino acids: CASSEPAQGFGTEAFF. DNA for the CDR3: TGTGCCAGCAGTGAACCCGCACAGGGGTTCGGCACTGAAGCTTTCTTT.

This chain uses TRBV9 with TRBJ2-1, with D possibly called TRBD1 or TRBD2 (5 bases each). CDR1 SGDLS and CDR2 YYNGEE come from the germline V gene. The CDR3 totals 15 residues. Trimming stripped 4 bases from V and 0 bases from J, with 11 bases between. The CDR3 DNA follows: TGTGCCAGCAGCTCCGGGACGAGCTCCTACAATGAGCAGTTCTTC. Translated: CASSSGTSSYNEQFF.

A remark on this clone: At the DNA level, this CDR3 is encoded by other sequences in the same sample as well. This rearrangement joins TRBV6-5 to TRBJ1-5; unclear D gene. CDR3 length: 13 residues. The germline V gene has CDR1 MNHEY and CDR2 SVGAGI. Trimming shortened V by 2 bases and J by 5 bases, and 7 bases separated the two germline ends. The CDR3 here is CASSYDGYQPQHF. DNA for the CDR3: TGTGCCAGCAGTTACGACGGTTATCAGCCCCAGCATTTT.

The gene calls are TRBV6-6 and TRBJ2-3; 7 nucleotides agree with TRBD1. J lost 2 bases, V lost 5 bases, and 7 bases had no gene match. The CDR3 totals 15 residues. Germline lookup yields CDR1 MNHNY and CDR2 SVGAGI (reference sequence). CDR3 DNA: TGTGCCAGCAGTACCTTGGACAGGATCACAGATACGCAGTATTTT. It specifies CASSTLDRITDTQYF.

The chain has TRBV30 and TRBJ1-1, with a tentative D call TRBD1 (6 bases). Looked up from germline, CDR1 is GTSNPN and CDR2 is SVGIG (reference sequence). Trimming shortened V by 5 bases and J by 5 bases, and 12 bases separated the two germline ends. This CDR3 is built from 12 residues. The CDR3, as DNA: TGTGCCTGGCAAACAGGGAGAACTGAAGCTTTCTTT. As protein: CAWQTGRTEAFF.

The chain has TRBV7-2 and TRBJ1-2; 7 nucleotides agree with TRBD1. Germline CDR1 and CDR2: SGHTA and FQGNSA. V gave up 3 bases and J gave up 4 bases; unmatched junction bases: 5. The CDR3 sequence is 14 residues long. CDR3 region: CASSLGDSPYGYTF. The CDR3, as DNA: TGTGCCAGCAGCTTGGGGGACAGCCCCTATGGCTACACCTTC.

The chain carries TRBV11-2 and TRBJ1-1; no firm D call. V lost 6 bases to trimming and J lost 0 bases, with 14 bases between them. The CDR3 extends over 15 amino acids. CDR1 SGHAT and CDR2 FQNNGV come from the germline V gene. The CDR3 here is CASSPLPAMNTEAFF. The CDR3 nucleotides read TGTGCCAGCAGTCCCCTACCAGCGATGAACACTGAAGCTTTCTTT.

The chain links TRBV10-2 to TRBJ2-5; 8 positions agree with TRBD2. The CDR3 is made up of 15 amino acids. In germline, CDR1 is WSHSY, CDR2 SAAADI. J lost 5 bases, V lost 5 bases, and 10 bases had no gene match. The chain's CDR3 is CASSPLRGALETQYF. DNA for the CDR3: TGCGCCAGCAGTCCCCTGCGGGGGGCCTTGGAGACCCAGTACTTC.

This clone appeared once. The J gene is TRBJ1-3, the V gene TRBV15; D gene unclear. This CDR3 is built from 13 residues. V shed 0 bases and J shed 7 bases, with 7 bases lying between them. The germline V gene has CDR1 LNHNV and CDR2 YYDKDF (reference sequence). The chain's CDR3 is CATSRDLTNTIYF. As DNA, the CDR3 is TGTGCCACCAGCAGAGACTTGACGAACACCATATATTTT.

The CDR3 sequence is CASSLVGRGSGGELFF. The CDR3, as DNA: TGCGCCAGCAGCTTGGTCGGTAGGGGCTCCGGCGGGGAGCTGTTTTTT. The chain employs TRBV5-1 and TRBJ2-2; possible D gene TRBD1, 5 bases. Trimming stripped 0 bases from V and 7 bases from J, with 16 bases between. The germline V gene encodes CDR1 SGHRS and CDR2 YFSETQ. There are 16 residues in the CDR3.

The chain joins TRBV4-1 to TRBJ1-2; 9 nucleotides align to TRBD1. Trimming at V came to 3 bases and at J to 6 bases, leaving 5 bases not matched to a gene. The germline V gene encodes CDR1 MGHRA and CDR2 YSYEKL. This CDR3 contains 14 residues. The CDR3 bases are TGCGCCAGCAGCCACCCGACAGGGGGAGATGGCTACACCTTC. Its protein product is CASSHPTGGDGYTF.

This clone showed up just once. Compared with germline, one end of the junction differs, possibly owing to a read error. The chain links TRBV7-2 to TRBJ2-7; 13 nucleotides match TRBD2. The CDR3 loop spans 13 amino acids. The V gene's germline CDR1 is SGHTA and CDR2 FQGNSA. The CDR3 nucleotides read TGTGCCAGCAGCTTAGCGCCGACTAGCGGGAGGCACTTC. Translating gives CASSLAPTSGRHF.